The subject of this entry is one TCR beta chain. What it binds is unknown. Thyroid surgery had not been preceded by any treatment in any patient. The CDR3 spans 16 residues. V was trimmed by 4 bases and J by 2 bases, leaving 19 bases between them. Germline V CDR1 and CDR2: SGHRS, YFSETQ. This specimen belongs to a study of metastatic and nonmetastatic thyroid tumors. In the study overall: Malignant thyroid and benign thyroid patients provided blood and tumor or nodule tissue whose repertoires were compared.

Study-wide findings and caveats: Significantly higher TCR beta diversity was reportedly seen in malignant thyroid tumors than benign nodules, in blood and tumor.

TCRdb reanalyzed the PCR reads via MiXCR. The data contain some 20,000 clones, about 31% of them singletons. The sequencing sample was made of adjacent normal tissue. This receptor was taken from a female donor with papillary thyroid cancer or a benign thyroid nodule (not recorded which). Some clones in this sample may be carry-over from other donors' samples. This sequence joins TRBV5-1 and TRBJ2-7; D ambiguous. The CDR3 DNA reads as TGCGCCAGCAGCCCCGCGCCGCCCGTCAGAACCTACGAGCAGTACTTC. It yields the protein CASSPAPPVRTYEQYF.